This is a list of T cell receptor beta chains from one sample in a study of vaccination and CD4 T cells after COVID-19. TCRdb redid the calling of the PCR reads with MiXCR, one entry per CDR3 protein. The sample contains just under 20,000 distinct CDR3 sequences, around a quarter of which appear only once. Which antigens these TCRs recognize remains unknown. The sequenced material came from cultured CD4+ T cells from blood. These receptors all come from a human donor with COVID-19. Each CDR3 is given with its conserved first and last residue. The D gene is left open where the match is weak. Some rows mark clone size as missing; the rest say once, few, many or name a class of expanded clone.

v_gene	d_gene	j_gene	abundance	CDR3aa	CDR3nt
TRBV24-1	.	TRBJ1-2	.	CATTEFGGGGYTF	TGTGCCACCACTGAGTTCGGTGGAGGTGGCTACACCTTC
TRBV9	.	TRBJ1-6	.	CASSVEWDGASPLHF	TGTGCCAGCAGCGTAGAGTGGGATGGGGCTTCACCCCTCCACTTT
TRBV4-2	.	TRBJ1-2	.	CASSQDMGGYTF	TGTGCCAGCAGCCAAGATATGGGTGGCTACACCTTC
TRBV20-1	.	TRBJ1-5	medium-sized	CSARDYDRPINQPQHF	TGCAGTGCTAGAGACTATGACAGGCCCATCAATCAGCCCCAGCATTTT
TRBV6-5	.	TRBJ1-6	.	CASSYSGRDSYNSPLHF	TGTGCCAGCAGTTACTCGGGGCGGGACTCCTATAATTCACCCCTCCACTTT
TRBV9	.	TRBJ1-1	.	CASSLGFVNTEAFF	TGTGCCAGCAGCCTGGGGTTCGTTAACACTGAAGCTTTCTTT
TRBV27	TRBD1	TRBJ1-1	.	CASSFANRGNTEAFF	TGTGCCAGCAGTTTCGCCAACAGGGGGAACACTGAAGCTTTCTTT
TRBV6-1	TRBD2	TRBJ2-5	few	CASSTLAGGPGTQYF	TGTGCCAGCAGTACCCTAGCGGGGGGGCCGGGGACCCAGTACTTC
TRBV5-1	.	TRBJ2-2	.	CASSLEGGNTGELFF	TGCGCCAGCAGCTTGGAGGGAGGGAACACCGGGGAGCTGTTTTTT
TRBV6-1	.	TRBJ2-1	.	CASRENYNEQFF	TGTGCCAGCAGAGAAAACTACAATGAGCAGTTCTTC
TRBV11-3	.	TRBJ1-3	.	CASSFREDRNTIYF	TGTGCCAGCAGCTTCCGGGAGGACAGAAACACCATATATTTT
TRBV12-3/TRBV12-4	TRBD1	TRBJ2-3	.	CASSPRTGVPDTQYF	TGTGCCAGCAGTCCACGGACAGGGGTCCCAGATACGCAGTATTTT
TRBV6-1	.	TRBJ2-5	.	CASRPGGTQETQYF	TGTGCCAGCAGACCTGGGGGGACACAAGAGACCCAGTACTTC
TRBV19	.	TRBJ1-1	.	CASRTRQATEAFF	TGTGCCAGTAGGACAAGACAGGCCACTGAAGCTTTCTTT
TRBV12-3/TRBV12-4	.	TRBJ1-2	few	CASSLDDSNYGYTF	TGTGCCAGCAGTTTGGACGATTCTAACTATGGCTACACCTTC
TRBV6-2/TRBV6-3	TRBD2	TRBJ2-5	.	CASSDRRTSGVWETQYF	TGTGCCAGCAGTGATAGAAGGACTAGCGGGGTTTGGGAGACCCAGTACTTC
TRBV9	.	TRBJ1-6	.	CASSVEPAPNSPLHF	TGTGCCAGCAGCGTAGAACCCGCGCCTAATTCACCCCTCCACTTT
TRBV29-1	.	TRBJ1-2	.	CSVALGVGGYTF	TGCAGCGTTGCTCTCGGGGTGGGCGGCTACACCTTC
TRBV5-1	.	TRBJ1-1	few	CASSLGLGLGTEAFF	TGCGCCAGCAGCTTGGGATTGGGTCTCGGCACTGAAGCTTTCTTT
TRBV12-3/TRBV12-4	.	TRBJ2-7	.	CATQASGVYEQYF	TGTGCCACCCAGGCATCGGGGGTCTACGAGCAGTACTTC
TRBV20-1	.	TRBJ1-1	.	CSAGRDGGTEAFF	TGCAGTGCTGGAAGAGATGGGGGCACTGAAGCTTTCTTT
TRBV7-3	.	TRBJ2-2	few	CASSITGRTGELFF	TGTGCCAGCAGCATCACAGGCCGAACCGGGGAGCTGTTTTTT
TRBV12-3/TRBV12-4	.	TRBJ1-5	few	CASSFGATGGNQPQHF	TGTGCCAGCAGTTTTGGGGCCACTGGGGGCAATCAGCCCCAGCATTTT
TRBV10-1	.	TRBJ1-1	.	CASSTGWGNTEAFF	TGCGCCAGCAGTACAGGCTGGGGGAACACTGAAGCTTTCTTT
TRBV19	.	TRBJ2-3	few	CASSILGTSTDTQYF	TGTGCCAGTAGTATTCTCGGGACAAGCACAGATACGCAGTATTTT
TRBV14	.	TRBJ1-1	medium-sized	CASSQVLPYGNTEAFF	TGTGCCAGCAGCCAAGTCCTGCCCTACGGAAACACTGAAGCTTTCTTT